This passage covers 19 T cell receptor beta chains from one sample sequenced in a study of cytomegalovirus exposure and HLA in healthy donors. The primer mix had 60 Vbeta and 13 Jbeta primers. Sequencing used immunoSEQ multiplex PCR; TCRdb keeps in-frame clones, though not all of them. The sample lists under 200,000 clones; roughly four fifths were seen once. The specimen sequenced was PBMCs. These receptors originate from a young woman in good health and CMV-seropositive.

CDR3: CASSYAGKEQFF. The DNA for the CDR3 is TGTGCCAGCAGTTACGCGGGGAAAGAGCAGTTCTTC. The V call is TRBV6-6, the J call TRBJ2-1; D is perhaps TRBD2 (6 bases). V was shortened by 2 bases and J by 10 bases, with 9 bases between the two germline ends. This CDR3 has 12 amino acids. Germline CDR1 and CDR2: MNHNY and SVGAGI (reference sequence).

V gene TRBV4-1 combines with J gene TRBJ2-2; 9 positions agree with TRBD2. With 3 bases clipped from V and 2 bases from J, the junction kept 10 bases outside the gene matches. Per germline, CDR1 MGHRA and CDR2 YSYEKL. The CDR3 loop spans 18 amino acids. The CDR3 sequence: CASSQRTSAYANTGELFF. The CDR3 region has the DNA TGCGCCAGCAGCCAGAGGACTAGCGCCTACGCCAACACCGGGGAGCTGTTTTTT.

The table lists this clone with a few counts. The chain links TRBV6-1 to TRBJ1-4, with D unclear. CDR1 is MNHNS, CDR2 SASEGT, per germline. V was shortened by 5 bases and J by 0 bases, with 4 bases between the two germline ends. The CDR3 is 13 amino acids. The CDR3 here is CASSPATNEKLFF. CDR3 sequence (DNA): TGTGCCAGCAGTCCAGCAACTAATGAAAAACTGTTTTTT.

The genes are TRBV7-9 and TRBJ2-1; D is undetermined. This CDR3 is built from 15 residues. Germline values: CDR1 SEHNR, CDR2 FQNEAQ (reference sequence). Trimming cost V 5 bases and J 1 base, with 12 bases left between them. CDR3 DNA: TGTGCCAGCAGCCCCCGGTTTTTGTCCTACAATGAGCAGTTCTTC. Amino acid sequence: CASSPRFLSYNEQFF. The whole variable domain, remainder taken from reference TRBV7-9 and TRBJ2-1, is DTGVSQNPRHKITKRGQNVTFRCDPISEHNRLYWYRQTLGQGPEFLTYFQNEAQLEKSRLLSDRFSAERPKGSFSTLEIQRTEQGDSAMYLCASSPRFLSYNEQFFGPGTRLTVL.

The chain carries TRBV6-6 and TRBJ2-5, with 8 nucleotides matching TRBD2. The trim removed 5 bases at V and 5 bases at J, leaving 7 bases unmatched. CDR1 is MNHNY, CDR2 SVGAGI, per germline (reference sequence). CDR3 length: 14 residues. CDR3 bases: TGTGCCAGCAGTCCAGACGGACTAGCTGAGACCCAGTACTTC. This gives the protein CASSPDGLAETQYF.

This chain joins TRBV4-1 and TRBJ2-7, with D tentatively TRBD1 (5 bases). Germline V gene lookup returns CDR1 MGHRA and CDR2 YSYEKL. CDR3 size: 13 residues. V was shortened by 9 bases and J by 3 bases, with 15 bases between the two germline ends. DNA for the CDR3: TGCGCCAGTGCATTTAATCAGGGCTACGAGCAGTACTTC. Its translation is CASAFNQGYEQYF.

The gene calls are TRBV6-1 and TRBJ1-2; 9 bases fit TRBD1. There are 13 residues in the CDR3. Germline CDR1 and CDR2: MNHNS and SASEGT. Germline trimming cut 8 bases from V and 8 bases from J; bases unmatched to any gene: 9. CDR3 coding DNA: TGTGCCAGCCCGGGGACAGGGAATCCGGGCTACACCTTC. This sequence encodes CASPGTGNPGYTF.

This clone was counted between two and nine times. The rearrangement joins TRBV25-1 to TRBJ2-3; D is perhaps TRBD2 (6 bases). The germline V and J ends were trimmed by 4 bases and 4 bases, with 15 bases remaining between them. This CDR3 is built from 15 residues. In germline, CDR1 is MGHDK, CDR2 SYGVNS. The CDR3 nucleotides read TGTGCCAGCAGTGTAGGTGGCAGGGAGGCAGATACGCAGTATTTT. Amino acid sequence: CASSVGGREADTQYF.

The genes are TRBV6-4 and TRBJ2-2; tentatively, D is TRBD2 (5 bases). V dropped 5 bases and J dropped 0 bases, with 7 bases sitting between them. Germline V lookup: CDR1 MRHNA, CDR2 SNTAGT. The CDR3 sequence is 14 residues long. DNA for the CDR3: TGTGCCAGCAGTCGGACTTCGAACACCGGGGAGCTGTTTTTT. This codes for CASSRTSNTGELFF.

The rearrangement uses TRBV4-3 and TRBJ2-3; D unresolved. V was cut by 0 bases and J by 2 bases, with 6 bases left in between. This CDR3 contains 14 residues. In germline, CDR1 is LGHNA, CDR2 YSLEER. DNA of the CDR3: TGCGCCAGCAGCCAAGATTTAAACACAGATACGCAGTATTTT. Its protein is CASSQDLNTDTQYF.

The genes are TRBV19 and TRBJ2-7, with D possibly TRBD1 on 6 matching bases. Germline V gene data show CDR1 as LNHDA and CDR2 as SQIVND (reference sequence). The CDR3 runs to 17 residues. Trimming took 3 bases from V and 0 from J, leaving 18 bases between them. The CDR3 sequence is CASSISLGQGHSYEQYF. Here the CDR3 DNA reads TGTGCCAGTAGTATCAGCCTAGGGCAGGGGCACTCCTACGAGCAGTACTTC.

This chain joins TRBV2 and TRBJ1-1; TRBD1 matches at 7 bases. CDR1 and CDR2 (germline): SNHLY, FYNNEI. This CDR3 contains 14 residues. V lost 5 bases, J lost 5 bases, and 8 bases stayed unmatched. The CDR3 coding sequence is TGTGCCAGCAGTCGACAGGGCTCGGAAACTGAAGCTTTCTTT. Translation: CASSRQGSETEAFF.

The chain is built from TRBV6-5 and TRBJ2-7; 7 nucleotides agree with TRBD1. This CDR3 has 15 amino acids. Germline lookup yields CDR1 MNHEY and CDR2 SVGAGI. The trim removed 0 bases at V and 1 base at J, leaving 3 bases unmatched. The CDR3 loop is CASSYSGGPSYEQYF. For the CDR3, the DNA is TGTGCCAGCAGTTACTCAGGGGGCCCTTCCTACGAGCAGTACTTC.

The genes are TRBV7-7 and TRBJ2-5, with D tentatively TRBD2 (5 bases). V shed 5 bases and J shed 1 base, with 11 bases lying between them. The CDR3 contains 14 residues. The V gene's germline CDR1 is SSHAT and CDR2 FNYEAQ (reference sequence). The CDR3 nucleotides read TGTGCCAGCAGCCCGGGGTATACCCAAGAGACCCAGTACTTC. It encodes CASSPGYTQETQYF.

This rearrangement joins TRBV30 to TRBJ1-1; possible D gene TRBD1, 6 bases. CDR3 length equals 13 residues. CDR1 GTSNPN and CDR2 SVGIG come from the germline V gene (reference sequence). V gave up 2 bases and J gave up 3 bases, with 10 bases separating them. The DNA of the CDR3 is TGTGCCTGGAGTACAGGGTGGGACACTGAAGCTTTCTTT. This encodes CAWSTGWDTEAFF. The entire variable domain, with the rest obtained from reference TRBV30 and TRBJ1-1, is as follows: SQTIHQWPATLVQPVGSPLSLECTVEGTSNPNLYWYRQAAGRGLQLLFYSVGIGQISSEVPQNLSASRPQDRQFILSSKKLLLSDSGFYLCAWSTGWDTEAFFGQGTRLTVV.

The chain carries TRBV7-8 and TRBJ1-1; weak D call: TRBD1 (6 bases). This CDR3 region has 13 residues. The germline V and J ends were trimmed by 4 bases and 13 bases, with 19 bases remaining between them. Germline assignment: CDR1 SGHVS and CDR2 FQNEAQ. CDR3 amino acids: CASSSTRGNGGFF. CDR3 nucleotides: TGTGCCAGCAGCTCTACCAGGGGCAATGGTGGTTTCTTT.

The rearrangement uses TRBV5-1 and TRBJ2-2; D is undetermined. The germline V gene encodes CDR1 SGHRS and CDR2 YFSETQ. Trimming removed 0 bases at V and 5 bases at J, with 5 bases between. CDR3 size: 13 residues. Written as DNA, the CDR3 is TGCGCCAGCAGCTTGGTCAGAACCGGGGAGCTGTTTTTT. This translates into CASSLVRTGELFF.

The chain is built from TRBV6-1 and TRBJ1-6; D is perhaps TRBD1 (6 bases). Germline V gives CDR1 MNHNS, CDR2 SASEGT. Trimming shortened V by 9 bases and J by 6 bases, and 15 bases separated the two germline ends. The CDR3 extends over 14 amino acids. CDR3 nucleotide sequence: TGTGCCAGTTCCCGGGACACACTTAATTCACCCCTCCACTTT. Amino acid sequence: CASSRDTLNSPLHF.

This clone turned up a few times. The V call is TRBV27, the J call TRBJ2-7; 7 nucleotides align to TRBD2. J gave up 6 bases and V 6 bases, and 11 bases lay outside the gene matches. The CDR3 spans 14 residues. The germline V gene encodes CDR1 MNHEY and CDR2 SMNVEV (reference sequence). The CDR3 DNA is TGTGCCAGCAGCCCGCTGGTAACGGGGGGCGAGCAGTACTTC. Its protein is CASSPLVTGGEQYF.